This record concerns one TCR beta chain sequence. Its target is not known. One end of the junction is discordant with germline, which a read error may explain. The data were taken from a study of shared clonotypes between healthy human individuals. Findings and caveats of the study: Clonotype sharing among the donors was expected to vary with sequencing depth.

Healthy HIV-negative adults without recent acute infections or vaccinations served as donors. In the original workflow: With immunoSEQ giving junction-only sequences and no quality scores, filtering differed. The protocol was immunoSEQ multiplex PCR, while the TCRdb copy is restricted to in-frame clones and leaves out a portion. That table supplies the V and J calls and clone size; D and trimming were determined from the DNA. The table shows just over 2,000,000 clones, with roughly 96% occurring only once. The CDR3 totals 11 residues. CDR1 and CDR2 (germline): GTSNPN, SVGIG (reference sequence). The chain combines TRBV30 with TRBJ2-7; 8 nucleotides align to TRBD2. This clonotype originated in a man younger than 35 in good health. The sequenced sample was naive CD4+ T cells sorted from blood. Noted subset: CD45RA+ positively selected. For the CDR3, the DNA is TGTGCCTGGAGTGTACTAGCGGCGCACCACTTC. Protein sequence: CAWSVLAAHHF.